This T cell receptor beta chain was identified in a study of identical twins. Study outcomes and limitations: Reduced insertions were recorded for abundant cord blood beta clonotypes, with no such pattern in memory repertoires.

V lost 3 bases and J lost 9; bases outside the gene matches: 4. CDR3 length equals 13 residues. Per germline, CDR1 SGHTA and CDR2 FQGNSA. About this clonotype: Antigen: not known.

Each CDR3 protein is one row after TCRdb ran MiXCR on the 5' RACE reads. The sample shows 1.5 million to 2 million distinct CDR3 sequences, under 35% of them seen only once. This clonotype was obtained from a newborn girl in good health. Sequencing was performed on cord blood. The chain joins TRBV7-2 to TRBJ2-1; 8 nucleotides match TRBD2. The CDR3 spells CASSLVTSGEQFF. The CDR3 DNA follows: TGTGCCAGCAGCTTGGTTACTAGCGGTGAGCAGTTCTTC. The full variable domain, in which reference TRBV7-2 and TRBJ2-1 provide the parts outside the CDR3, is GAGVSQSPSNKVTEKGKDVELRCDPISGHTALYWYRQSLGQGLEFLIYFQGNSAPDKSGLPSDRFSAERTGGSVSTLTIQRTQQEDSAVYLCASSLVTSGEQFFGPGTRLTVL.